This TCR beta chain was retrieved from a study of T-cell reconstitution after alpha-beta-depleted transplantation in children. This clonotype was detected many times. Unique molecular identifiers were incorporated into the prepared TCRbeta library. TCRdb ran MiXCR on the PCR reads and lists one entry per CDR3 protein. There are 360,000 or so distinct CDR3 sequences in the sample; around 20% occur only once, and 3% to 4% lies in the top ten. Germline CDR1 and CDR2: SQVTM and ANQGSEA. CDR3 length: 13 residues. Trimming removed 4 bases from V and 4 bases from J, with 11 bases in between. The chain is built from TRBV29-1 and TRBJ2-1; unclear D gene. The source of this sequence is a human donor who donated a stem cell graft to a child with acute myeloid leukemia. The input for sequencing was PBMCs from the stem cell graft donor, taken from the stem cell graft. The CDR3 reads CSVGSLGYNEQFF. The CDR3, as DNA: TGCAGCGTTGGATCGCTTGGGTACAATGAGCAGTTCTTC.